This TCR beta chain is from a study of shared clonotypes between healthy human individuals. The method was immunoSEQ multiplex PCR; TCRdb's version includes in-frame clones alone and lacks a portion of them. In the table there are hundreds of thousands of clones, around 96% of which are singletons. Naive CD8 cells, CD45RO-negative and positively selected for CCR7, excluded terminally differentiated effector memory CD45RA+ cells. The CDR3 has 13 residues. Trimming cost V 8 bases and J 4 bases, with 14 bases left between them. CDR1 is MNHEY and CDR2 is SMNVEV in the germline V gene (reference sequence).

The sequence came from a woman in her twenties or thirties in good health. The J gene is TRBJ1-2, the V gene TRBV27; no firm D call. Sequences were obtained from naive CD8+ T cells sorted from blood. The CDR3 loop is CASGFGGRYGYTF. The CDR3 DNA is TGTGCCAGCGGGTTTGGAGGACGCTATGGCTACACCTTC.